These T cell receptor beta chains were read from a single sample in a study of cytomegalovirus exposure and HLA in healthy donors. Only in-frame clones appear in the TCRdb table, and some are missing; sequencing was by immunoSEQ multiplex PCR. The sample consists of roughly 100,000 clones, approximately 72% of them appearing once. The sequencing input was PBMCs. Source of these receptors: a woman aged 40 to 50 in good health and CMV-seronegative. The CDR3 runs from the conserved cysteine through the conserved F or W. The D gene is left open where the match is weak. Clone size is given for some rows only: seen once, a few or many times, or a class if the clone is expanded.

size	V	D	J	DNA	CDR3
-	TRBV5-5	TRBD1	TRBJ1-4	TGTGCCAGCAGCTCATCCCCAGGACGGGCAGGGGGGGAAAAACTGTTTTTT	CASSSSPGRAGGEKLFF
few	TRBV2	TRBD1	TRBJ1-6	TGTGCCAGCAGCGATCCGGGACAGGGCCACTATAATTCACCCCTCCACTTT	CASSDPGQGHYNSPLHF
-	TRBV30	-	TRBJ1-2	TGTGCCTGGAGTCCCCCAGTGGGGCTTGTAGGCTACACCTTC	CAWSPPVGLVGYTF
-	TRBV7-9	TRBD2	TRBJ2-1	TGTGCCAGCAGCTTAGCCCTACGAGATAGCGGGAGATACAATGAGCAGTTCTTC	CASSLALRDSGRYNEQFF
-	TRBV9	TRBD2	TRBJ2-1	TGTGCCAGCAGCCCGGGACTAGCGGCAACCTACAATGAGCAGTTCTTC	CASSPGLAATYNEQFF
-	TRBV7-2	-	TRBJ2-7	TGTGCCAGCAGCTTGCCCCCCGACGGGACCTACGAGCAGTACTTC	CASSLPPDGTYEQYF
-	TRBV19	TRBD1	TRBJ2-1	TGTGCCAGTAGAACCACAGGGGGTAGGTCCTACAATGAGCAGTTCTTC	CASRTTGGRSYNEQFF
-	TRBV6-5	-	TRBJ2-7	TGTGCCAGCAGTTCGGGGGTACGCCACGAGCAGTACTTC	CASSSGVRHEQYF
-	TRBV15	TRBD2	TRBJ2-7	TGTGCCACCAGCAGGGAGCTAGCGGGAGGGAGAGAGCAGTACTTC	CATSRELAGGREQYF
-	TRBV5-1	TRBD1	TRBJ2-7	TGCGCCAGCGGGACAGGGGCGGGCGAGCAGTACTTC	CASGTGAGEQYF
-	TRBV2	TRBD1	TRBJ1-5	TGTGCCAGCACGGGGGCAGGGGGCGGCAATCAGCCCCAGCATTTT	CASTGAGGGNQPQHF
-	TRBV5-1	TRBD2	TRBJ2-3	TGCGCCAGCAGCTTGCGAGCTAGCGGGAGTAGTGCAGATACGCAGTATTTT	CASSLRASGSSADTQYF
-	TRBV27	TRBD2	TRBJ2-1	TGTGCCAGCAGTTGGATCCGACTAGCGGGAGATGAGCAGTTCTTC	CASSWIRLAGDEQFF
-	TRBV6-6	-	TRBJ1-2	TGTGCCAGCAGTTACTCAGGGGCTAACTATGGCTACACCTTC	CASSYSGANYGYTF
-	TRBV27	TRBD1	TRBJ2-7	TGTGCCAGCAGTACGACAGGGGACGAGCAGTACTTC	CASSTTGDEQYF
-	TRBV5-1	-	TRBJ1-3	TGCGCCAGCAGCCCGGCCCAGGGTGGAAACACCATATATTTT	CASSPAQGGNTIYF
-	TRBV6-6	TRBD2	TRBJ2-7	TGTGCCAGCAGTTACCCGACTAGCCGGGGCTACGAGCAGTACTTC	CASSYPTSRGYEQYF
-	TRBV15	TRBD2	TRBJ2-3	TGTGCCACCAGCATCCGGAGCGGGGTCGGCACAGATACGCAGTATTTT	CATSIRSGVGTDTQYF
once	TRBV29-1	TRBD1	TRBJ2-7	TGCAGCGTTGTGGACAGGGGTTCCTACGAGCAGTACTTC	CSVVDRGSYEQYF
-	TRBV6-1	TRBD1	TRBJ2-5	TGTGCCAGCAGTGCCGAGGGGGCTTTGGGGACCCAGTACTTC	CASSAEGALGTQYF
-	TRBV5-4	-	TRBJ1-2	TGTGCCAGCAGCTTACCAGGATACCAAGATTATGGCTACACCTTC	CASSLPGYQDYGYTF
-	TRBV9	TRBD2	TRBJ2-2	TGTGCCAGCAGCCCCGGGAGGACCGGGGAGCTGTTTTTT	CASSPGRTGELFF
once	TRBV15	TRBD2	TRBJ2-7	TGTGCCACCACCGATAGCGGGAGACCCACCGACGAGCAGTACTTC	CATTDSGRPTDEQYF
-	TRBV27	TRBD2	TRBJ2-7	TGTGCCAGCAGTCACTTAGCGGGAGGGTACCACGAGCAGTACTTC	CASSHLAGGYHEQYF
-	TRBV5-4	TRBD2	TRBJ2-5	TGTGCCAGCAGCTTCCAACTAGCGGGAGGGTTTGAGACCCAGTACTTC	CASSFQLAGGFETQYF
-	TRBV9	-	TRBJ1-5	TGTGCCAGCAGCGTAGACGCTGGAGCCAATCAGCCCCAGCATTTT	CASSVDAGANQPQHF